The source of this T cell receptor (beta chain) is a study of CD8+ T cells in alopecia areata (dated by TCRdb to 2017 to 2018). In terms of the full investigation: Treated patients were enrolled in an open-label pilot trial of oral tofacitinib at 5 to 10 mg twice daily for moderate-to-severe alopecia areata. Tofacitinib was given for 6 to 18 months, followed by 6 months of follow-up off drug to assess delayed response and recurrence. Disease severity in treated patients was measured with the SALT score, which quantifies the percentage of affected scalp surface area. The study used high-throughput TCRbeta sequencing to examine T cell clonal expansion in alopecia areata, in both the C3H/HeJ mouse model and human patients. Scalp tissue and sorted CD4+ and CD8+ peripheral blood T cells from patchy and totalis/universalis alopecia areata patients and from healthy controls were covered by human TCRbeta sequencing. Biopsies were taken from tofacitinib-treated patients at baseline and again at 4 and 24 weeks into treatment, and several of those patients also had a later scalp biopsy. Scalp clonality was compared across normal scalp (n=4), patchy alopecia areata scalp (n=8), and alopecia totalis/universalis scalp (n=8). RNA was extracted with the PAXgene miRNA kit for fixed scalp, the miRNeasy kit for PBMCs, and the RNeasy kit for mouse skin. Amplification of TCRbeta CDR3 regions was done by immunoSEQ multiplex PCR using 35 Vbeta forward primers and 13 Jbeta reverse primers.

Study-wide conclusions, independent of this receptor: Many expanded lesional clones persisted in scalp and blood during tofacitinib treatment, which may partly explain relapse after stopping treatment. TCR sequences shared between patients were less clear than in mice, possibly partly because of HLA diversity in the patient population. Because the treated cohort was small and had only one nonresponder, larger studies are needed to examine links between baseline CD8+ expansion and response. Unlike mouse skin, which is dominated by gammadelta T cells, normal human skin has resident alphabeta T cells that are also sequenced, and this complicates analysis of the scalp TCR repertoire. Tofacitinib significantly decreased scalp clonality and the number of expanded CD8+ clones among the top 100 scalp clones. Compared with normal scalp, lesional scalp had higher clonality and more expanded CD8+ clones, particularly in alopecia totalis/universalis, a pattern that suggests antigenic drive.

Comments on this clone: Which antigen it targets is not known. No base quality values were provided; no much bigger clone lies one nucleotide off.

The library was produced with the immunoSEQ multiplex PCR assay. RNA was extracted from all samples and reverse transcribed into cDNA as template for TCR sequencing. SuperScript III was used to make first-strand cDNA, primed with a 2:1 mix of oligo-dT and random hexamers. A synthetic immune receptor repertoire was used to gauge amplification bias, and whatever bias remained was removed computationally. The study's own analysis went as follows. After raw reads were preprocessed to remove errors, the CDR3 was defined following IMGT conventions as running from the conserved cysteine to phenylalanine. Clonality was computed as 1 minus the Shannon entropy, with the entropy normalized by log2 of the number of productive unique TCRs. Whether each scalp clone was CD4 or CD8 was inferred by checking scalp TCRbeta sequences against the CD4 and CD8 repertoires from sorted blood. As stored in TCRdb, this immuneACCESS dataset retains in-frame rearrangements with V and J assigned. A fraction of the clones does not appear; measured against another copy, unresolved V genes explain less than half of the discrepancy, and the remainder lacks a known reason. From that table come the V and J calls and clone size; the DNA was used to work out D and trimming. Recorded for this sample are 150,000 to 200,000 clones; 50% to 70% of them occurred a single time. Roughly 1.3% of the sample rests with the top ten.

CDR1 is given as SGHNT and CDR2 as YENEEA, both from the germline V gene. Its CDR3 holds 15 amino acids, cysteine through phenylalanine. The DNA shown is the 45-base CDR3, in frame from base 1. This specimen's treatment or condition label, per the study, means: oral pan-JAK inhibitor, 5-10 mg twice daily. Lesional scalp punch biopsies and peripheral blood were obtained from alopecia areata patients. PBMCs were isolated by density centrifugation and stained for CD3, CD4 and CD8, and CD4+ and CD8+ T cells were sorted on a FACSAria. Sequences were derived from CD4+ T cells sorted from blood, sampled around week 50, from a patient treated with tofacitinib. This receptor was obtained from a human donor with alopecia areata. This receptor chain uses TRBV11-3 and TRBJ2-5; no D gene call is confident. The J call is doubtful: the DNA matches TRBJ2-7 better. The sequence in DNA is TGTGCCAGCAGTCTTGGACCAAAGGGTCTCTACGAGCAGTACTTC. This translates into CASSLGPKGLYEQYF.